What follows is one T cell receptor beta chain and its context. The antigen is unknown. Other DNA sequences in the sample encode the same CDR3. The data are from a study of CD8+ T cells in alopecia areata. Findings of the study overall: Especially in alopecia totalis/universalis, lesional scalp showed greater clonality than normal scalp did.

Isolated RNA was reverse transcribed into cDNA used as the sequencing template. Generated by immunoSEQ multiplex PCR, the TCRdb table keeps only in-frame clones and is missing some. Among about 210,000 clones listed, approximately 40% were seen once. This CDR3 has 14 residues. With 1 base removed from V and 1 base from J, the gap between germline ends came to 7 bases. Germline assignment: CDR1 SEHNR and CDR2 FQNEAQ (reference sequence). The treatment here: oral pan-JAK inhibitor, 5-10 mg twice daily. This receptor was taken from a human donor with alopecia areata. The J gene is TRBJ1-1, the V gene TRBV7-9; D not resolved. The starting material was CD4+ T cells sorted from blood, obtained at roughly week 36, from a patient treated with tofacitinib. In DNA, the CDR3 is TGTGCCAGCAGCTTAGGGGCGGGGAACACTGAAGCTTTCTTT. Its protein product is CASSLGAGNTEAFF.